The rows below give T cell receptor beta chains drawn from one sample of a study of spatial heterogeneity in lung cancer. TCRdb re-called the 5' RACE reads through MiXCR, storing one row per CDR3 protein. The sample records more than 20,000 distinct CDR3 sequences, about 13% being singletons. Source: PBMCs, taken at surgery. Receptor source: a female donor with early-stage non-small cell lung cancer. The CDR3 runs from the conserved cysteine through the conserved F or W. Only part of the rows carry a size: once, few, many, or a class if the clone is expanded.

size	V	J	CDR3
many	TRBV5-5	TRBJ2-3	CASSLGGAGLSTDTQYF
many	TRBV19	TRBJ2-2	CASIGRASGELFF
many	TRBV20-1	TRBJ2-3	CSADRATDTQYF
many	TRBV7-9	TRBJ2-5	CASSHRGGSGGTETQYF
.	TRBV12-3/TRBV12-4	TRBJ2-5	CASSFFGTGVETQYF
.	TRBV6-2/TRBV6-3	TRBJ2-1	CASSFVAGISYNEQFF
many	TRBV5-4	TRBJ2-1	CASSLAGLAGDNEQFF
few	TRBV7-2	TRBJ2-7	CVSSPRLAGAYEQYF
many	TRBV20-1	TRBJ2-7	CSARVSSSSYEQYF
many	TRBV28	TRBJ1-1	CASNGVAEAFF
few	TRBV6-2/TRBV6-3	TRBJ1-1	CASSRGVFNTEVFF
few	TRBV10-3	TRBJ1-1	CAIRVDRGSNTEAFF
many	TRBV7-9	TRBJ2-7	CASSSRGSSGRAHYEQYF
many	TRBV7-9	TRBJ1-6	CASSGEDRSLYNSPLHF